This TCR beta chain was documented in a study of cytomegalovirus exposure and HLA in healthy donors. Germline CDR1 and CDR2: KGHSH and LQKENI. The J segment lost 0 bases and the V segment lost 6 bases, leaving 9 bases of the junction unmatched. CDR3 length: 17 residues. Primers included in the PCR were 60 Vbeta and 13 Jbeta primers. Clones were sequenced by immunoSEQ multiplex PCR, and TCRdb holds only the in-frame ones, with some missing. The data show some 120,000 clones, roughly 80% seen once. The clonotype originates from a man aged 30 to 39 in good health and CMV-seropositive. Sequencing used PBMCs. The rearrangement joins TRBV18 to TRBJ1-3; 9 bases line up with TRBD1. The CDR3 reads CASSPGQGSSSGNTIYF. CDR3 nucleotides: TGTGCCAGCTCCCCGGGACAGGGCTCTTCCTCTGGAAACACCATATATTTT.